This T cell receptor beta chain was captured by sequencing in a study of cytomegalovirus exposure and HLA in healthy donors. Points from the study as a whole: Clonal expansion, a later analysis showed, was greater in HLA-associated TCR beta chains than in equally common others. Most TCR beta V segments were productive about 90% or about 30% of the time in an earlier analysis.

Vbeta (60) and Jbeta (13) primers were used in the PCR. In the original workflow: Counted up in a later analysis, unique TCR beta chains came to some 80 million, with around 11 million shared. Assay used: immunoSEQ multiplex PCR; TCRdb lists only in-frame clones, some missing. The V and J calls and clone size were taken over from that table, and D and trimming were inferred from the DNA. Among 150,000 to 180,000 clones listed, about 75% were seen once. In its sample, this clone was seen once. Its antigen is not identified. It was healthy bone marrow donors who served as donors. The CDR3 is made up of 15 amino acids. V shed 1 base, J shed 8 bases, and the junction held 8 bases outside the gene matches. The germline V gene has CDR1 MGHRA and CDR2 YSYEKL.

The sequencing input was PBMCs. This sequence originates from a man aged 18 to 35 in good health and CMV-seronegative. V is TRBV4-1 and J is TRBJ1-2, with TRBD1 matching over 9 bases. The CDR3 region has the DNA TGCGCCAGCAGCCAAGTTTTGGACAGGGGAGGCGGCTACACCTTC. This encodes CASSQVLDRGGGYTF.